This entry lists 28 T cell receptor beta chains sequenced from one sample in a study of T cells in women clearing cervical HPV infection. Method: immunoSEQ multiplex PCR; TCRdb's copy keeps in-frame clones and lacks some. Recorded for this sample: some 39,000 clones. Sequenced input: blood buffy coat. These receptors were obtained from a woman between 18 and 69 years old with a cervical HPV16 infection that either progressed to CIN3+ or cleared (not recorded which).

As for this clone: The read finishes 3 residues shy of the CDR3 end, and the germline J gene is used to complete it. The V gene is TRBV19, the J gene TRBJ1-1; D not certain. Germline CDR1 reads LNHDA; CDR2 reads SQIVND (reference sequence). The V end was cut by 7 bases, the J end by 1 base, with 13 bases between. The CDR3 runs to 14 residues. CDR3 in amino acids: CASTSQAGNTEAFF. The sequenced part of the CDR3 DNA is TGTGCCAGTACGTCCCAAGCAGGGAACACTGAA.

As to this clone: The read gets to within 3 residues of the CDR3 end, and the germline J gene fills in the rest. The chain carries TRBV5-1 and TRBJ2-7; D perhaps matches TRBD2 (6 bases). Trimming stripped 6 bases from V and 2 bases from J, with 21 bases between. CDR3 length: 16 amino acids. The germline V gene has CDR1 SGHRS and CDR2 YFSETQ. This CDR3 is CASTVQPEGRTYEQYF. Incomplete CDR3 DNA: TGCGCCAGCACCGTACAACCGGAGGGGCGCACCTACGAG.

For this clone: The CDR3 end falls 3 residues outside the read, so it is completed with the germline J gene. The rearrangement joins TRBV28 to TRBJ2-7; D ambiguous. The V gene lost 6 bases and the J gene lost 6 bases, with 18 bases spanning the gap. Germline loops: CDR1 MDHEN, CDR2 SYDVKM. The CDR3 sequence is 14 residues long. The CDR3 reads CASSESQLAVEQYF. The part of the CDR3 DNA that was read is TGTGCCAGCAGCGAATCACAACTTGCGGTCGAG.

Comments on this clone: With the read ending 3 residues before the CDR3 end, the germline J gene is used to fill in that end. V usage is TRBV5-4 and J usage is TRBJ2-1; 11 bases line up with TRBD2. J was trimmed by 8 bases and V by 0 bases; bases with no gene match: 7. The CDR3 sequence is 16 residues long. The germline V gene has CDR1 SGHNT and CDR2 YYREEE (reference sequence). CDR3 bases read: TGTGCCAGCAGCTTGGTACTAGCGGGAGTCCCACATGAG. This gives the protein CASSLVLAGVPHE. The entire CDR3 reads CASSLVLAGVPHEQFF. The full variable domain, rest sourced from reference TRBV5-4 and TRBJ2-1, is ETGVTQSPTHLIKTRGQQVTLRCSSQSGHNTVSWYQQALGQGPQFIFQYYREEENGRGNFPPRFSGLQFPNYSSELNVNALELDDSALYLCASSLVLAGVPHEQFFGPGTRLTVL.

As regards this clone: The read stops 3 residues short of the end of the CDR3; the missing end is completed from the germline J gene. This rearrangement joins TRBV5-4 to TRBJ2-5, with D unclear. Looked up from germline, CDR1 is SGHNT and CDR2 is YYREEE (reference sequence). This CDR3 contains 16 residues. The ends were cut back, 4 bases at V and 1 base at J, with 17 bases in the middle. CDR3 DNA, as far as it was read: TGTGCCAGCAGCGCTACCACACCGGTAGCCCAAGAGACC. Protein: CASSATTPVAQET. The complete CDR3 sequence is CASSATTPVAQETQYF.

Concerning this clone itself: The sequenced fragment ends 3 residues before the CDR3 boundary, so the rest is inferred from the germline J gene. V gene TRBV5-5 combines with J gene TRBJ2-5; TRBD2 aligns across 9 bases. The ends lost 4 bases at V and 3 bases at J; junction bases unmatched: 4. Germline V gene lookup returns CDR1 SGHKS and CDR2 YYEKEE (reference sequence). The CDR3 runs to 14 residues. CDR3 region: CASSPTSGEETQYF. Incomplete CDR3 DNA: TGTGCCAGCAGCCCGACTAGCGGAGAAGAGACC.

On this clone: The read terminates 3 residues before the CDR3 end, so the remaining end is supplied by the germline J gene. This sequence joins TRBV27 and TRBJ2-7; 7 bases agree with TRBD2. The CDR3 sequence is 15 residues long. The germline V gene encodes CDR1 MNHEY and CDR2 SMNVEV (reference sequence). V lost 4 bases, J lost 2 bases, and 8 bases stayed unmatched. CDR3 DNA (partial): TGTGCCAGCAGTTATCAGGCTAGCGGACCCTACGAG. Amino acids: CASSYQASGPYE. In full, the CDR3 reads CASSYQASGPYEQYF.

The CDR3: CASSPWGTSGNNEQFF. The CDR3 bases that were read are TGTGCCAGCAGCCCATGGGGGACTAGCGGGAACAATGAG. V is TRBV7-3 and J is TRBJ2-1; TRBD2 aligns across 13 bases. The read falls 3 residues short of the CDR3 end, and the missing part is taken from the germline J gene. V trimming: 5 bases; J trimming: 5 bases; junction bases outside the gene matches: 6. Per the germline V gene, CDR1 is SGHTA and CDR2 is FQGTGA. The CDR3 covers 16 residues.

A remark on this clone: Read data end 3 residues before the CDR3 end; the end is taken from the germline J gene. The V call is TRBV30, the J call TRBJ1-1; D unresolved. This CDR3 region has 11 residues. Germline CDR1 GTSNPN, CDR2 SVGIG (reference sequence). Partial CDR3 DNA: TGTGCCTGGAGTGTGGCAGGCGAA. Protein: CAWSVAGE. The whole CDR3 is CAWSVAGEAFF.

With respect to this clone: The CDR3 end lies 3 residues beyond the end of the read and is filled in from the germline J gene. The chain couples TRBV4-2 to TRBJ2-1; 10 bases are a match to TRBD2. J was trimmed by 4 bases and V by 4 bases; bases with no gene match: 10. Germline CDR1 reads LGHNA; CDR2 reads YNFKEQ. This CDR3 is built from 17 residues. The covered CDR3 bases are TGTGCCAGCAGCCCTGGGGGGATTAGCGGGAGGTACAATGAG. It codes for CASSPGGISGRYNE. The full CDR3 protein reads CASSPGGISGRYNEQFF.

The sequenced part of the CDR3 DNA is TGCAGTGCTGTGGGACTAGCGGGAGATCGTGCCCCGGAGACC. Its protein product is CSAVGLAGDRAPET. In full, the CDR3 is CSAVGLAGDRAPETQYF. V usage is TRBV20-1 and J usage is TRBJ2-5; 14 bases match TRBD2. The CDR3 is cut off 3 residues early in the read; its end comes from the germline J gene. The J segment lost 5 bases and the V segment lost 5 bases, leaving 13 bases of the junction unmatched. Germline V gene sequence: CDR1 DFQATT, CDR2 SNEGSKA (reference sequence). This CDR3 is 17 amino acids long.

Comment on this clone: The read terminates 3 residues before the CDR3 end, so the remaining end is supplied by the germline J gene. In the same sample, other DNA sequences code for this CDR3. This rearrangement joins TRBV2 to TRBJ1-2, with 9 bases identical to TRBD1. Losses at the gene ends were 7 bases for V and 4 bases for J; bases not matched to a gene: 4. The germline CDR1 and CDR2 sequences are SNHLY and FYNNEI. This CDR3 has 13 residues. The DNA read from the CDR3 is TGTGCCAGCACCGGACAGGGGAGCTATGGC. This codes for CASTGQGSYG. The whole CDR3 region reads CASTGQGSYGYTF.

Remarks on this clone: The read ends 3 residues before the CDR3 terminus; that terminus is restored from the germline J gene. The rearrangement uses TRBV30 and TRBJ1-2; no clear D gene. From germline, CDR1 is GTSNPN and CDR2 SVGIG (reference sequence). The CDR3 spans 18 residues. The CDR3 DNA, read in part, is TGTGCCTGGAGTGTCGGACTAGCGGTAATTAGCTCCTACAATGAC. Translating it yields CAWSVGLAVISSYND. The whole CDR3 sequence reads CAWSVGLAVISSYNDYTF.

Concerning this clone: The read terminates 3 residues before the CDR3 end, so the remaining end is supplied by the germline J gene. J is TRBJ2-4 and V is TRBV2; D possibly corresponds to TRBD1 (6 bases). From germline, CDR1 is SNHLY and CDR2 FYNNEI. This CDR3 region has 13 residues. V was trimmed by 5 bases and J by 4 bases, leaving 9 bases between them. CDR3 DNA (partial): TGTGCCAGCAGTTGGACAGAGAAAAACATT. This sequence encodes CASSWTEKNI. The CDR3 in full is CASSWTEKNIQYF.

CDR3 bases read: TGTGCCAGTAAGGCAGGGGAGCGGGGGGAG. Translating gives CASKAGERGE. The entire CDR3 protein reads CASKAGERGELFF. The rearrangement links TRBV19 to TRBJ2-2, with TRBD1 as a possible D gene (6 bases). The CDR3 end falls 3 residues outside the read, so it is completed with the germline J gene. CDR3 length equals 13 residues. V was pared by 7 bases and J by 8 bases, with 14 bases between. Germline CDR1 is LNHDA and CDR2 is SQIVND (reference sequence).

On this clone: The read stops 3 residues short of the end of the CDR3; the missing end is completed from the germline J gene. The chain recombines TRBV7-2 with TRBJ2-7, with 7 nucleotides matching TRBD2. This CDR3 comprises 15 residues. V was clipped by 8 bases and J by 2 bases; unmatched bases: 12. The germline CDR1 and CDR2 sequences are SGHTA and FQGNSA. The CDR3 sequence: CASGGDKGTPYEQYF. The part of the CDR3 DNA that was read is TGTGCCAGCGGGGGGGATAAGGGGACGCCCTACGAG.

CDR3 in amino acids: CSARDPGGDNQPQHF. CDR3 DNA, as far as it was read: TGCAGTGCTAGAGATCCAGGCGGGGACAATCAGCCC. This chain links TRBV20-1 with TRBJ1-5; D is undetermined. The read ends 3 residues shy of where the CDR3 ends; the end is completed using the germline J gene. CDR1 is DFQATT, CDR2 SNEGSKA, per germline (reference sequence). V was clipped by 0 bases and J by 3 bases, with 12 bases between them. The CDR3 runs 15 residues.

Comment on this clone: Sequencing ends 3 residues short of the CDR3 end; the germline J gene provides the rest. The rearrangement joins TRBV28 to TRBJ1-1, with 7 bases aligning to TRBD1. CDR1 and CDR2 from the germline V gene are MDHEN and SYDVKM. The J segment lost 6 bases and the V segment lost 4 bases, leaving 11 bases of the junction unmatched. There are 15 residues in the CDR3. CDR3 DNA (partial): TGTGCCAGCAGTTCTCTCCGGCAGGGGGGTGCTGAA. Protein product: CASSSLRQGGAE. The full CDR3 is CASSSLRQGGAEAFF.

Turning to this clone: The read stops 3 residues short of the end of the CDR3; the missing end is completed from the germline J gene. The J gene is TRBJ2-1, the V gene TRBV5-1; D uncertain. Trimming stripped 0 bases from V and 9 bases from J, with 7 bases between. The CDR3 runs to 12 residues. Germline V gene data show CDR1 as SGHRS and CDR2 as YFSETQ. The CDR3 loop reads CASSLEGVEQFF. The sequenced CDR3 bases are TGCGCCAGCAGCTTGGAAGGTGTTGAG.

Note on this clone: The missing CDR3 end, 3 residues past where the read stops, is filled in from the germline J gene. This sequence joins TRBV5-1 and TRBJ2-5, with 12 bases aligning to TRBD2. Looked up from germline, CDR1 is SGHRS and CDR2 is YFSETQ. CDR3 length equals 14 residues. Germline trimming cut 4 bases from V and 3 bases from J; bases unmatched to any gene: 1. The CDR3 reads CASSASGREETQYF. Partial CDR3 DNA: TGCGCCAGCAGCGCTAGCGGGAGGGAAGAGACC.

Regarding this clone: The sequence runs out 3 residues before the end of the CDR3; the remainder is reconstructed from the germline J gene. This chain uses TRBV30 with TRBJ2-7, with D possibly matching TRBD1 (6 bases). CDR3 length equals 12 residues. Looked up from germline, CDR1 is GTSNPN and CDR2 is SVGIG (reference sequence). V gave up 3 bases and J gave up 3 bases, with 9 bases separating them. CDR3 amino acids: CAWRPRGYEQYF. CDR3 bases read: TGTGCCTGGAGGCCCAGGGGCTACGAG.

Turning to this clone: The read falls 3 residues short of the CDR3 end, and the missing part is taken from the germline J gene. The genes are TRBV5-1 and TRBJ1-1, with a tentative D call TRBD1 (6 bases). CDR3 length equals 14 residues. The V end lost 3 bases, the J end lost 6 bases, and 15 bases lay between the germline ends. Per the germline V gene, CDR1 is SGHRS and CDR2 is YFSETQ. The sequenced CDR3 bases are TGCGCCAGCAGCTCCCTTCAGGGGAAGGCTGAA. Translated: CASSSLQGKAE. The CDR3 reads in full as CASSSLQGKAEAFF.

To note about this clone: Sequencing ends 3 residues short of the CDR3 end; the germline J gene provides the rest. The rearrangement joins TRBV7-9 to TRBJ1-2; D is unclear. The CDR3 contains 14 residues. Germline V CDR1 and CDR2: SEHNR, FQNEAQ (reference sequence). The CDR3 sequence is CASSFSGREADYTF. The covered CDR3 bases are TGTGCCAGCAGCTTTAGCGGGAGGGAGGCCGAC.

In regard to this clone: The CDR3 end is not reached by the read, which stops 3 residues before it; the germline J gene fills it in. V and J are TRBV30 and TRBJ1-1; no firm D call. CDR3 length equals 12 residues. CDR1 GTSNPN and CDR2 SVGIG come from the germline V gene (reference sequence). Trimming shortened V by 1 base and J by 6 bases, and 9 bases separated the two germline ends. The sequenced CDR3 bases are TGTGCCTGGAGTGAACCTAGTCCTGAA. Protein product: CAWSEPSPE. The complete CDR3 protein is CAWSEPSPEAFF.

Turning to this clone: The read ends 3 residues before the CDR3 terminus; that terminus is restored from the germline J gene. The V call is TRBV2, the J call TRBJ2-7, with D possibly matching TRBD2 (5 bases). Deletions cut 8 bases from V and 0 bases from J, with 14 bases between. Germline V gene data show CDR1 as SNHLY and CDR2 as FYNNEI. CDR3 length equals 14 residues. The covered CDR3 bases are TGTGCCAGCCGGCCGGGGTATAGCTCCTACGAG. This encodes CASRPGYSSYE. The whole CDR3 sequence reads CASRPGYSSYEQYF.

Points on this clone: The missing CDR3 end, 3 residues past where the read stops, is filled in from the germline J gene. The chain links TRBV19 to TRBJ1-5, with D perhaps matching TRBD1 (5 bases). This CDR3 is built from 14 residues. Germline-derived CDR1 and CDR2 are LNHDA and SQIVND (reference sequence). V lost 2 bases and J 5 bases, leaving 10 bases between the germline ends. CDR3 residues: CASSIPQGDQPQHF. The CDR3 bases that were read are TGTGCCAGTAGTATACCCCAGGGTGATCAGCCC.

CDR3 amino acids: CASSPPLSSGRRNEQYF. Incomplete CDR3 DNA: TGTGCCAGCAGTCCTCCACTTAGTAGCGGGAGAAGGAACGAG. This sequence joins TRBV28 and TRBJ2-7; the match to TRBD2 covers 9 bases. The read gets to within 3 residues of the CDR3 end, and the germline J gene fills in the rest. The CDR3 runs to 17 residues. V lost 5 bases and J lost 5; bases outside the gene matches: 16. Germline values: CDR1 MDHEN, CDR2 SYDVKM. The whole variable domain, filled in from reference TRBV28 and TRBJ2-7, reads DVKVTQSSRYLVKRTGEKVFLECVQDMDHENMFWYRQDPGLGLRLIYFSYDVKMKEKGDIPEGYSVSREKKERFSLILESASTNQTSMYLCASSPPLSSGRRNEQYFGPGTRLTVT.

The CDR3 here is CASSSSANDEQFF. The part of the CDR3 DNA that was read is TGTGCCAGCAGTTCTAGCGCTAACGATGAG. The gene calls are TRBV12-3 or TRBV12-4 and TRBJ2-1; a weak D match, TRBD2 (6 bases). The read comes to an end 3 residues before the CDR3 does, leaving the germline J gene to fill in the end. This CDR3 spans 13 amino acids. The V end was cut by 4 bases, the J end by 8 bases, with 12 bases between.